Detailed here is one T cell receptor (beta chain). The sample holds one count of this clone. The specificity of this receptor is unknown. Base qualities are not at hand, and no much larger clone is one base apart. This sample stems from a study of graft-versus-host responses after intestinal transplantation (dated by TCRdb to the early 2020s). About the study as a whole: The transplants that recipients received were multivisceral, liver-intestinal, or isolated intestinal. Graft-versus-host and host-versus-graft alloreactive T cell clones were tracked in the graft, circulation and bone marrow after intestinal transplantation using bulk TCR-beta CDR3 sequencing. To identify alloreactive clones, pre-transplant mixed lymphocyte reaction products were sequenced and compared with unstimulated pre-transplant donor and recipient T cells. Rather than being sequenced by the commercial service, samples from a few later patients were sequenced in-house on an Illumina MiSeq and processed with MiXCR. All recipients received anti-thymocyte globulin induction followed by maintenance tacrolimus and steroids for approximately 3 years. Of the 20 to 25 intestinal transplant recipients enrolled in the cohort, one of whom was a retransplant, a few patients without pretransplant specimens were excluded. A peak of at least 4% donor T cells among recipient peripheral blood mononuclear cells was the definition used for donor T cell macrochimerism. Here is what the overall study found, with its caveats: GvH clones were found in recipient bone marrow, and some of the GvH clones appeared earlier in ileal mucosa or blood, which is consistent with an intestinal mucosal origin. Conclusions were limited by the relatively low number and heterogeneity of intestinal transplant patients. In patients with donor T cell macrochimerism, the allografts had high GvH to HvG T cell clonal ratios. Early after transplant, peak levels of circulating GvH clones were associated with declines in HvG clones.

V is trimmed back by 5 bases and J by 1 base, and the junction contains 9 bases that no gene match accounts for. The cysteine opens and the phenylalanine closes a CDR3 of 17 amino acids. The kept DNA is CDR3 alone, 51 bases in frame from the first base. The CDR1 and CDR2 encoded by the germline V gene are LGHNA and YSLEER. This sample's time point label indicates: cells obtained before transplantation from donor or recipient. CD3+CD4+ and CD3+CD8+ populations were FACS-sorted from unstimulated pre-transplant donor and recipient cells taken from spleen or lymph nodes. The library relied on the immunoSEQ multiplex PCR assay. For most patients, genomic DNA was isolated using the Qiagen DNeasy Blood and Tissue Kit and was shipped frozen to Adaptive Biotechnologies for TCR sequencing. For most patients, genomic DNA was subjected to high-throughput TCR-beta CDR3 sequencing by Adaptive Biotechnologies. As for the original processing: TCR sequencing data were retrieved from Adaptive's ImmunoSEQ software for about 17 patients, whereas a few other patients were processed with MiXCR and VDJtools. To correct CD4 versus CD8 sorting errors, any sequence found in both subsets at a frequency ratio below 5:1 was removed. CDR3 nucleotide sequences shared by donor and recipient were removed because the origin of these sequences could not be assigned. Alloreactive clones required at least 2-fold expansion over unstimulated cells and minimum CFSE-low frequency of 0.002% (template counts) or 0.001% (read counts). A clone was considered mappable if detected in the sequenced pre-transplant spleen, lymph node, or MLR CFSE-low populations of the donor or recipient. The cumulative frequency of alloreactive clones was calculated as a percentage of all sequences, weighted by copy number. TCRdb limited this immuneACCESS table to in-frame rearrangements with V and J called. A share of clones is missing; checked studies link under half to unresolved V genes, and the rest is unexplained. That table is the source of V, J and clone size, and D and trimming were worked out from the DNA. Present in this sample are some 83,000 clones, roughly nine tenths of which were seen just once. The ten most abundant clones make up more than 0.095% of the sample.

In this chain, TRBV4-3 is recombined with TRBJ2-2, with TRBD1 identical over 8 junction bases. This sample comprised unstimulated CD4+ T cells sorted from spleen or lymph node cells, obtained before intestinal transplant. This TCR was sampled from a human donor who received an intestinal transplant. The encoded CDR3 is CASSSARGRRNTGELFF. The DNA is TGCGCCAGCAGCTCAGCCAGGGGGCGCCGGAACACCGGGGAGCTGTTTTTT.